This T cell receptor beta chain was identified during a study of blood T cell repertoires in COVID-19. The wider study: T cells, B-cell-depleted T cells, or PBMCs provided the cDNA or gDNA that served as material.

On this clone itself: Other DNA sequences in the same sample also yield this CDR3.

Original handling: Estimates of nucleated cell counts were drawn from the amplification of reference gene primers. The table came from immunoSEQ multiplex PCR; TCRdb's copy has only in-frame clones and leaves some out. That table supplies the V and J calls and clone size; D and trimming were determined from the DNA. Found here are fewer than 500,000 clones, 88% of them singletons; the top ten hold 0.95% to 1%. Germline CDR1 and CDR2: SGDLS and YYNGEE. CDR3 length: 15 amino acids. Losses at the gene ends were 3 bases for V and 0 bases for J; bases not matched to a gene: 3. Specimen: PBMCs or T cells enriched from blood (not recorded which). The chain carries TRBV9 and TRBJ2-7; 10 bases fit TRBD2. The receptor was isolated from a woman under 40 with acute COVID-19. CDR3 bases: TGTGCCAGCAGCGCCACTAGCGGGGCCTCCTACGAGCAGTACTTC. It encodes CASSATSGASYEQYF. The entire variable domain, with the rest obtained from reference TRBV9 and TRBJ2-7, is as follows: DSGVTQTPKHLITATGQRVTLRCSPRSGDLSVYWYQQSLDQGLQFLIQYYNGEERAKGNILERFSAQQFPDLHSELNLSSLELGDSALYFCASSATSGASYEQYFGPGTRLTVT.